This entry is about one T cell receptor (beta chain). The source of the sample is a study of OX40 agonist ivuxolimab in advanced cancers. The V gene's germline CDR1 is LNHNV and CDR2 YYDKDF (reference sequence). With V trimmed by 0 bases and J by 3 bases, 5 bases remained unmatched. This CDR3 comprises 16 residues. The table came from immunoSEQ multiplex PCR; TCRdb's copy has only in-frame clones and leaves some out. The sample yields tens of thousands of clones, just over 85% seen once. The sequencing here drew on CD4+ or CD8+ T cells sorted from blood, taken in a trial of the OX40 agonist ivuxolimab. The chain has TRBV15 and TRBJ1-1; TRBD1 matches 9 bases. The receptor's source is an adult with an advanced solid tumor such as melanoma, head and neck, liver or kidney cancer. CDR3 DNA: TGTGCCACCAGCAGAGATTCTACAGGGGGCTACACTGAAGCTTTCTTT. This encodes CATSRDSTGGYTEAFF.